Listed below are T cell receptor beta chains from one sample, sequenced in a study of CD8+CD57+ T cells in acquired aplastic anemia. TCRdb called the reads again in MiXCR, with one record for every CDR3 protein. Altogether around 170,000 distinct CDR3 sequences are present, 40% to 55% being singletons, with the ten largest covering about 9.7%. Source material: sorted CD4+, CD8+, or CD8+CD57+ T cells (not recorded which) from PBMCs. All receptors come from a human donor with aplastic anemia. Both conserved end residues are part of each CDR3. D genes are given only for firm matches. Clone size appears in some rows only: once, few, many, or a class for an expanded clone.

v_call,d_call,j_call,clone_size,cdr3_nt,cdr3_aa
TRBV2,TRBD2,TRBJ2-2,many,TGTGCCAGCAGGGGAGGGCCGGCTGGGGAGCTGTTTTTT,CASRGGPAGELFF
TRBV15,-,TRBJ1-1,many,TGTGCCACCAGCAGAGAGGGGGGTTTTACGAACACTGAAGCTTTCTTT,CATSREGGFTNTEAFF
TRBV6-1,TRBD2,TRBJ2-1,-,TGTGCCAGCAGCGCGGGGCTAGCGGGAGGTCACGATGAGCAGTTCTTC,CASSAGLAGGHDEQFF
TRBV19,TRBD2,TRBJ2-3,-,TGTGCCAGTAGTATAGGTATAGCGGGAGCAGCCGATACGCAGTATTTT,CASSIGIAGAADTQYF
TRBV20-1,TRBD2,TRBJ2-3,many,TGCAGTGCTACCTCACTTGGGACTAGCGGGGATACGCAGTATTTT,CSATSLGTSGDTQYF
TRBV20-1,-,TRBJ1-6,medium-sized,TGCAGTGCTAGCCGGGACGGCAATTCACCCCTCCACTTT,CSASRDGNSPLHF
TRBV6-2/TRBV6-3,-,TRBJ1-4,few,TGTGCCAGCAATCCTAGGGGTCCTAATGAAAAACTGTTTTTT,CASNPRGPNEKLFF
TRBV5-1,-,TRBJ2-2,few,TGCGCCAGCAGCTTGGACCGGAGCGGGGAGCTGTTTTTT,CASSLDRSGELFF
TRBV29-1,-,TRBJ1-1,-,TGCAGCGCATACTCCCCAGGGTACCTCGGGACTGAAGCTTTCTTT,CSAYSPGYLGTEAFF
TRBV30,-,TRBJ2-5,few,TGTGCCTGGAGTGTGGGGCAGCAAGAGACCCAGTACTTC,CAWSVGQQETQYF
TRBV7-6,-,TRBJ2-7,few,TGTGCCAGCAGCTCCGGAGCCTACGAGCAGTACTTC,CASSSGAYEQYF
TRBV5-6,-,TRBJ2-7,-,TGTGCCAGCAGCTTGCGGGAATGGCCCTACGAGCAGTACTTC,CASSLREWPYEQYF
TRBV5-1,TRBD2,TRBJ2-7,once,TGCGCCAGCAGCCGGGAGGGCTCCTACGAGCAGTACTTC,CASSREGSYEQYF
TRBV5-1,-,TRBJ1-3,-,TGCGCCAGCAGCTTGGCCGGGACGGTCAACACCATATATTTT,CASSLAGTVNTIYF
TRBV15,-,TRBJ1-6,-,TGTGCCACCCGGGGAGGGGAAGCACCCCTCCACTTT,CATRGGEAPLHF
TRBV6-1,-,TRBJ2-4,-,TGTGCCAGCGCCTCTGCCGGGGGCAGAACCAAAAACATTCAGTACTTC,CASASAGGRTKNIQYF
TRBV6-5,-,TRBJ1-5,-,TGTGCCAGCAGTTACTATCGCCCAGCGGGGTTCAATCAGCCCCAGCATTTT,CASSYYRPAGFNQPQHF
TRBV7-6,TRBD1,TRBJ2-7,many,TGTGCCAGCAGCCTTAAAGGGACAGACACCTACGAGCAGTACTTC,CASSLKGTDTYEQYF
TRBV29-1,-,TRBJ2-7,-,TGCAGCGTTGAAGTGGGCGATTTGGGGTACGAGCAGTACTTC,CSVEVGDLGYEQYF
TRBV6-1,-,TRBJ2-7,many,TGTGCCAGCAGCTCTTCTCTCGGGACCGCCTACGAGCAGTACTTC,CASSSSLGTAYEQYF
TRBV9,TRBD1,TRBJ1-2,-,TGTGCCAGCAGCGCCGAGACAGGGGCCTACACCTTC,CASSAETGAYTF
TRBV7-3,-,TRBJ1-1,many,TGTGCCAGCAGCTACGATCGGGATCTTGAAGCTTTCTTT,CASSYDRDLEAFF
TRBV20-1,TRBD1,TRBJ1-5,-,TGCAGTGCTAGACAAACTTACAGGGGCCTTAATCAGCCCCAGCATTTT,CSARQTYRGLNQPQHF
TRBV9,-,TRBJ1-2,many,TGTGCCAGCAGCGTATTTGGACAGACTAACTATGGCTACACCTTC,CASSVFGQTNYGYTF
TRBV7-8,-,TRBJ1-2,few,TGTGCCAGCAGCTTAACTCCGTATGGCTACACCTTC,CASSLTPYGYTF
TRBV7-9,TRBD1,TRBJ2-7,-,TGTGCCAGCAGTCAGGGGGATAGGATCTACGAGCAGTACTTC,CASSQGDRIYEQYF
TRBV25-1,-,TRBJ2-4,few,TGTGCCAGCAGCCAGAAGGCAGATAGAGCAGGGAGTATAGCCAAAAACATTCAGTACTTC,CASSQKADRAGSIAKNIQYF
TRBV6-1,-,TRBJ1-5,many,TGTGCCAGCACCGGTGGCAATCAGCCCCAGCATTTT,CASTGGNQPQHF
TRBV24-1,TRBD2,TRBJ2-1,many,TGTGCCACCAGTGATTGGACTAGCGGGGGGGTGGATGAGCAGTTCTTC,CATSDWTSGGVDEQFF
TRBV6-1,-,TRBJ1-1,many,TGTGCCAGCAGTAAGACAGCGGCTCGGATTCAAGCTTTCTTT,CASSKTAARIQAFF
TRBV20-1,-,TRBJ2-7,-,TGCAGTGGGGTGTCCCGGGGCGAGCAGTACTTC,CSGVSRGEQYF
TRBV19,-,TRBJ1-2,many,TGTGCCAGTTTCAATACTAACTATGGCTACACCTTC,CASFNTNYGYTF
TRBV7-3,-,TRBJ2-2,many,TGTGCCAGCAGCTTCGACGGGAACACCGGGGAGCTGTTTTTT,CASSFDGNTGELFF
TRBV10-3,-,TRBJ2-7,-,TGTGCCATCAGTGAGTCGGACTACGAGCAGTACTTC,CAISESDYEQYF
TRBV20-1,-,TRBJ1-6,-,TGCAGTGCTAGAGAAGAGGCGAATAATTCACCCCTCCACTTT,CSAREEANNSPLHF
TRBV19,-,TRBJ1-6,-,TGTGCCAGTAGTACGTACGAGAGCTCCTATAATTCACCCCTCCACTTT,CASSTYESSYNSPLHF
TRBV25-1,-,TRBJ1-6,few,TGTGCCAGCAGTGGTACACTAAGGGATTCACCCCTCCACTTT,CASSGTLRDSPLHF
TRBV20-1,TRBD2,TRBJ2-5,-,TGCAGTGCTAGAGAGATAGCGGGGGAAGTAGAGACCCAGTACTTC,CSAREIAGEVETQYF
TRBV15,-,TRBJ2-3,-,TGTGCCAGCAGCTTGGCCAGGGGAGGCACAGATACGCAGTATTTT,CASSLARGGTDTQYF
TRBV4-1,TRBD2,TRBJ2-2,-,TGCGCCAGCAGGCGAGTACTAGCGGAGACGAACACCGGGGAGCTGTTTTTT,CASRRVLAETNTGELFF
TRBV20-1,TRBD2,TRBJ2-3,once,TGCAGTTGGGGGGGAGCGAGGACAGATACGCAGTATTTT,CSWGGARTDTQYF
TRBV7-8,-,TRBJ1-1,-,TGTGCCAGCAGCTTAGGTCGAAGGAACACTGAAGCTTTCTTT,CASSLGRRNTEAFF
TRBV19,-,TRBJ2-7,many,TGTGCCAGTAGTCGTTACAGGGACCGGGGATACGAGCAGTACTTC,CASSRYRDRGYEQYF
TRBV2,TRBD1,TRBJ2-7,-,TGTGCCAGCAGTGCCCAGGGGACAGGGATGTCCTACGAGCAGTACTTC,CASSAQGTGMSYEQYF
TRBV4-1,TRBD1,TRBJ1-6,-,TGCGCCAGCAGCCAAGGCCCGGGACAGAATTCACCCCTCCACTTT,CASSQGPGQNSPLHF
TRBV20-1,-,TRBJ2-3,many,TGCAGTGCTAGAGGATTGGGGGCTAGCGGTTTCACAGATACGCAGTATTTT,CSARGLGASGFTDTQYF
TRBV19,TRBD2,TRBJ2-7,-,TGTGCCAGTAGCTTAGCGGGAGTGGGCGAGCAGTACTTC,CASSLAGVGEQYF
TRBV2,-,TRBJ2-1,-,TGTGCCAGCAGTGAGACTAGCTCCTACAATGAGCAGTTCTTC,CASSETSSYNEQFF
TRBV4-3,-,TRBJ1-3,few,TGCGCCAGCAGCCAAGATAGGGGGGCTCGAAACACCATATATTTT,CASSQDRGARNTIYF
TRBV15,-,TRBJ1-1,few,TGTGCCACCAGCAATCCGAACACTGAAGCTTTCTTT,CATSNPNTEAFF
TRBV7-6,-,TRBJ1-5,many,TGTGCCAGCAGCTTAGCAACAGGGCTAAGCAATCAGCCCCAGCATTTT,CASSLATGLSNQPQHF
TRBV7-4,-,TRBJ2-5,-,TGTGCCAGCAGCGAACAACTCTCGGGGGTGGAGACCCAGTACTTC,CASSEQLSGVETQYF
TRBV18,-,TRBJ2-7,few,TGTGCCAGCTCACGTTCGGGTGAGGGCGAGCAGTACTTC,CASSRSGEGEQYF
TRBV14,TRBD2,TRBJ2-3,few,TGTGCCAGCAGGGCTAGCGGCTATACGCAGTATTTT,CASRASGYTQYF
TRBV2,-,TRBJ1-4,-,TGTGCCAGCAGTCCTCTTAATGAAAAACTGTTTTTT,CASSPLNEKLFF
TRBV29-1,-,TRBJ1-4,many,TGCAGCGCGACTAAAGAAAATGAAAAACTGTTTTTT,CSATKENEKLFF
TRBV29-1,-,TRBJ1-2,-,TGCAGCGTTGAACTAGGAGGGCGAGGTGGCTACACCTTC,CSVELGGRGGYTF